This T cell receptor beta chain was identified during a study of blood T cell repertoires in COVID-19 (TCRdb year 2020). As for the study more broadly: Collaborator samples came from the United States, Italy and Spain and covered acute and convalescent phases of COVID-19. The dataset comprised deeply sampled blood TCRbeta repertoires from subjects exposed to, actively infected with, or recovered from COVID-19. The samples were drawn from two sources: the first 160 participants of the ongoing ImmuneRACE study, and about 1,300 subjects contributed by 6 global collaborators. The material from the prospective study consisted of cDNA or gDNA derived from T cells, B-cell-depleted T cells, or PBMCs. Sample metadata almost always included a de-identified subject ID, COVID-19 status, age in years and sex. A freely available public database, intended as a resource for researchers studying the immune response to SARS-CoV-2, is where the repertoires were released. Where HLA class I and class II types were available, the types were taken from metadata supplied by the sample provider, not from assay-based typing. The full study reports these points: The quantity of clinical and demographic metadata differed by source and by participant and was supplied without curation.

TCRbeta CDR3 regions were amplified from genomic DNA using the immunoSEQ Assay, a bias-controlled multiplex PCR. Under the source paper's analysis protocol: The number of nucleated cells in each sample was estimated from the amplification of reference gene primers within the assay. Sequence reads were collapsed and filtered to measure the absolute abundance of every unique TCRbeta CDR3 rearrangement. Productive Simpson clonality was computed per sample as the square root of Simpson's diversity index over productive rearrangements. TCRdb took this table from immuneACCESS and kept in-frame rearrangements with V and J called. Such tables lack part of the clones; where checked against another copy, unresolved V genes explain under half of the gap, and the rest is unexplained. The DNA was the basis for D and trimming; V, J and clone size are from that table. The sample data list 55,000 to 70,000 clones, and 80% to 90% of these were observed just once. The top ten hold about a sixth of the sample.

Of note for this clone: Its antigen has not been determined. Base qualities are not provided; no much larger clone lies one nucleotide away.

Trimming at the junction amounts to 4 bases on V and 0 bases on J, and the germline ends lie 7 bases apart. Spanning cysteine to phenylalanine, the CDR3 consists of 14 amino acids. Only the CDR3 portion is preserved as DNA: 42 bases, with reading frame beginning at the first base. Taken from the germline V gene, the CDR1 and CDR2 loops are MNHEY and SVGEGT. Each collaborating institution followed its own protocols to collect whole blood in K2EDTA tubes. For TCRbeta analysis, collaborator samples were shipped as frozen whole blood, as isolated PBMCs, or as DNA extracted from either sample type. The source of this sequence is a man of 80 years or more with acute or convalescent COVID-19. The rearrangement joined TRBV6-2 or TRBV6-3 to TRBJ2-1; TRBD1 is a weak D gene call, 5 bases matching. The sequencing sample was made of peripheral blood. The DNA sequence is as follows: TGTGCCAGCAGTTGGGGCGCCTCCTACAATGAGCAGTTCTTC. It translates as CASSWGASYNEQFF.